The clone carrying this T cell receptor (beta chain) showed up just once. Enrolled through a virtual design, the participants were between 18 and 89 years of age and came from about two dozen US areas. The data derive from a study of blood T cell repertoires in COVID-19. Study-wide context: The United States, Italy and Spain were the sources of the acute and convalescent COVID-19 samples.

Original methodology: Nucleated cell counts were estimated from reference gene primer amplification. The repertoire was sequenced with immunoSEQ multiplex PCR; TCRdb's copy has only in-frame clones and lacks some. From that table come the V and J calls and clone size; the DNA was used to work out D and trimming. The table records roughly 220,000 clones, about 80% of them present only once. The sequence was obtained from a woman aged 40 to 49 with acute COVID-19. Sequenced material: PBMCs or T cells enriched from blood (not recorded which).

The CDR3 loop reads CASGQGSQPQHF. CDR3 DNA sequence: TGTGCCAGCGGACAGGGAAGTCAGCCCCAGCATTTT. The V gene is TRBV19, the J gene TRBJ1-5; 8 positions agree with TRBD1. CDR1 is LNHDA, CDR2 SQIVND, per germline (reference sequence). Trimming at V came to 9 bases and at J to 6 bases, leaving 4 bases not matched to a gene. The CDR3 runs 12 residues.